This T cell receptor beta chain is from a study of OX40 agonist ivuxolimab in advanced cancers. Per germline, CDR1 SNHLY and CDR2 FYNNEI. The CDR3 extends over 18 amino acids. Between the trimmed V and J ends, which lost 6 bases and 4 bases, there was a span of 28 bases. Libraries were prepared by immunoSEQ multiplex PCR; TCRdb keeps only in-frame clonotypes and omits some of them. Among tens of thousands of clones listed, approximately 95% were seen once. This chain uses TRBV2 with TRBJ2-7; D possibly corresponds to TRBD2 (6 bases). Sequencing was performed on CD4+ or CD8+ T cells sorted from blood, taken in a trial of the OX40 agonist ivuxolimab. This receptor was taken from an adult with an advanced solid tumor such as melanoma, head and neck, liver or kidney cancer. CDR3 sequence reads: CASREPGGGEDQSYEQYF. CDR3 DNA: TGTGCCAGCAGAGAACCCGGTGGTGGGGAGGACCAAAGTTACGAGCAGTACTTC.